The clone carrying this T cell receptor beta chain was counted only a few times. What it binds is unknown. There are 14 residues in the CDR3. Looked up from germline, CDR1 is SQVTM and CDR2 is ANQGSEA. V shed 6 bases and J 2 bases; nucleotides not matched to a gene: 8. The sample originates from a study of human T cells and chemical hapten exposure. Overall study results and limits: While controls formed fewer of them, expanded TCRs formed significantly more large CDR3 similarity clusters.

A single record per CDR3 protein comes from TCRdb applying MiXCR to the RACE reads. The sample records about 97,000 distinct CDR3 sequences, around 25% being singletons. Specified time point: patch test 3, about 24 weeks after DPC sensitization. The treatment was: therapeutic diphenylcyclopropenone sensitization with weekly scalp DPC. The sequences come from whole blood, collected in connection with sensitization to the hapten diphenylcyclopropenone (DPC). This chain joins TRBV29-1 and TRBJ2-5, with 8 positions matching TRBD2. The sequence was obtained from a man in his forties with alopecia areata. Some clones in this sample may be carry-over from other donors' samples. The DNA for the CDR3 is TGCAGCGTACAGACTAGCGCCCAGCAAGAGACCCAGTACTTC. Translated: CSVQTSAQQETQYF. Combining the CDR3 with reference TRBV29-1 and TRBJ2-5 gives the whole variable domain SAVISQKPSRDICQRGTSLTIQCQVDSQVTMMFWYRQQPGQSLTLIATANQGSEATYESGFVIDKFPISRPNLTFSTLTVSNMSPEDSSIYLCSVQTSAQQETQYFGPGTRLLVL.